Only a few counts were recorded for the clone carrying this T cell receptor beta chain. The study made its TCR cDNA through 5'RACE template switching. That step introduced a universal primer site along with UMIs. TCRdb re-analysed the 5' RACE reads in MiXCR, keeping a single row per CDR3 protein. Of about 260,000 distinct CDR3 sequences listed, 10% to 15% are singletons. These data are taken from a study of T cells after yellow fever vaccination. Trimming took 5 bases from V and 5 from J; bases not matched to a gene: 0. The CDR3 has 13 residues. The TCR originated in a young man who received the YFV17D yellow fever vaccine. The sequencing used CD4+ T cells sorted from PBMCs, collected 45 days after the yellow fever booster vaccination. V gene TRBV12-3 or TRBV12-4 combines with J gene TRBJ2-3, with TRBD2 matching 11 bases. As DNA, the CDR3 is TGTGCCAGCAGTGGGACTAGCGGAGATACGCAGTATTTT. It translates to CASSGTSGDTQYF.